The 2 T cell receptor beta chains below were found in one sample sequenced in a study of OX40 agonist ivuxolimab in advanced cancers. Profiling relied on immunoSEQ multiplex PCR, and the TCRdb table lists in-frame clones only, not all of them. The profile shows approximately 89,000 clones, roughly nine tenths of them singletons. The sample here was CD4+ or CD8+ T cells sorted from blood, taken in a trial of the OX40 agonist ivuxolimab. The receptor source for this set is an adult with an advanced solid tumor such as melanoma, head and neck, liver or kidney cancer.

Here the CDR3 reads CASSLSTASYEQYF. CDR3 sequence (DNA): TGTGCCAGCAGCCTTTCGACTGCCTCCTACGAGCAGTACTTC. This chain connects TRBV7-2 to TRBJ2-7; D is unclear. The CDR3 covers 14 residues. CDR1 is SGHTA, CDR2 FQGNSA, per germline. V was trimmed by 5 bases and J by 0 bases, leaving 11 bases between them.

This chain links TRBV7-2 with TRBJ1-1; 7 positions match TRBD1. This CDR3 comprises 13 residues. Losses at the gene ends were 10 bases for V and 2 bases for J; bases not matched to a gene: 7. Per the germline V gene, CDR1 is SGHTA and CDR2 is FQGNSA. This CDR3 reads CATKRDSNTEAFF. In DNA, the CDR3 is TGTGCCACTAAGCGGGACAGCAACACTGAAGCTTTCTTT.